This TCR beta chain appears in the sequencing data of a study of T cells after yellow fever vaccination. Overall study: Low-cell-number fractions underwent preparation using SMART-Seq v4 Ultra Low Input.

The V gene's germline CDR1 is LNHDA and CDR2 SQIVND (reference sequence). The V end was cut by 3 bases, the J end by 5 bases, with 11 bases between. This CDR3 region has 15 residues. TCRdb itself ran the 5' RACE reads through MiXCR, one entry per CDR3 protein. The repertoire includes some 390,000 distinct CDR3 sequences, under 20% of them detected once, and over 15% sits in the top ten. Concerning this clonotype: Its antigen remains unknown.

Study-wide points: Peaking faster, on day 5 versus 15, the secondary response was nonetheless weaker. Contamination of FACS-sorted repertoires by abundant clonotypes from the bulk population could occur.

The sequencing used PBMCs, collected before the yellow fever booster vaccination. The chain carries TRBV19 and TRBJ1-6, with D maybe TRBD1 (6 bases). The source of this sequence is a man aged 18-30 years who received the YFV17D yellow fever vaccine. The CDR3 spells CASSMRTVDNSPLHF. The CDR3 coding sequence is TGTGCCAGTAGTATGAGGACAGTGGATAATTCACCCCTCCACTTT.